Each of the 16 T cell receptor beta chains below was sequenced from the same sample in a study of CD8+ T cells in alopecia areata. As to treatment: oral pan-JAK inhibitor, 5-10 mg twice daily. Isolated RNA was reverse transcribed into cDNA used as the sequencing template. The repertoire was sequenced with immunoSEQ multiplex PCR; TCRdb's copy has only in-frame clones and lacks some. The profile shows approximately 140,000 clones, roughly four fifths of them singletons. Sequences were derived from CD8+ T cells sorted from blood, sampled at week 4, from a patient treated with tofacitinib. The receptors were sampled from a human donor with alopecia areata.

The chain uses TRBV7-9 and TRBJ2-7; 12 bases map to TRBD1. The junction had 5 bases not matched to a gene; V was cut back by 4 bases and J by 7 bases. Germline CDR1 and CDR2: SEHNR and FQNEAQ (reference sequence). The CDR3 contains 14 residues. The CDR3 here is CASSSGQGALEQYF. Written as DNA, the CDR3 is TGTGCCAGCAGCTCGGGACAGGGGGCCCTTGAGCAGTACTTC.

The chain uses TRBV29-1 and TRBJ2-1, with 9 bases lining up with TRBD2. CDR1 is SQVTM and CDR2 is ANQGSEA in the germline V gene. This CDR3 comprises 13 residues. V was pared by 8 bases and J by 3 bases, with 5 bases of the junction left unmatched. CDR3: CSTAGGDYNEQFF. The CDR3 DNA sequence: TGCAGCACTGCGGGGGGGGACTACAATGAGCAGTTCTTC.

The chain carries TRBV15 and TRBJ2-1; D gene unclear. Germline V lookup: CDR1 LNHNV, CDR2 YYDKDF (reference sequence). CDR3 length: 15 amino acids. V lost 7 bases to trimming and J lost 0 bases, with 13 bases between them. CDR3 residues: CATTLHESSYNEQFF. In DNA form, the CDR3 reads TGTGCCACCACCCTGCACGAGAGCTCCTACAATGAGCAGTTCTTC.

Concerning this clone itself: This same CDR3 is encoded by further DNA sequences in the sample. The J gene is TRBJ2-2, the V gene TRBV19, with unresolved D. This CDR3 comprises 14 residues. Trimming stripped 3 bases from V and 0 bases from J, with 5 bases between. The germline CDR1 and CDR2 sequences are LNHDA and SQIVND (reference sequence). This CDR3 reads CASSMSANTGELFF. Here the CDR3 DNA reads TGTGCCAGTAGTATGTCGGCGAACACCGGGGAGCTGTTTTTT.

The chain employs TRBV6-6 and TRBJ1-2; D not certain. The CDR3 loop spans 15 amino acids. Germline CDR1 MNHNY, CDR2 SVGAGI (reference sequence). The V end lost 1 base, the J end lost 3 bases, and 12 bases lay between the germline ends. The CDR3 DNA is TGTGCCAGCAGTTACTTGTCCGGCGGCGACTATGGCTACACCTTC. This sequence encodes CASSYLSGGDYGYTF.

The rearrangement uses TRBV27 and TRBJ2-5; maybe TRBD2 (5 bases). V shed 6 bases and J shed 5 bases, with 19 bases lying between them. This CDR3 is 15 amino acids long. CDR1 and CDR2 (germline): MNHEY, SMNVEV (reference sequence). This CDR3 reads CASSPLEARGETQYF. CDR3 coding DNA: TGTGCCAGCAGCCCACTAGAGGCCCGAGGGGAGACCCAGTACTTC.

The CDR3 DNA reads as TGCGCCAGCAGCCAAGATTCCGGGATTGGCTACACCTTC. This gives the protein CASSQDSGIGYTF. This chain uses TRBV4-3 with TRBJ1-2; D remains unclear. Trimming shortened V by 0 bases and J by 7 bases, and 9 bases separated the two germline ends. Per germline, CDR1 LGHNA and CDR2 YSLEER. The CDR3 is 13 amino acids.

The chain has TRBV7-9 and TRBJ2-5; 7 bases agree with TRBD2. From germline, CDR1 is SEHNR and CDR2 FQNEAQ (reference sequence). V was clipped by 4 bases and J by 5 bases; unmatched bases: 13. The CDR3 is 16 amino acids. CDR3 residues: CASSSSSTGGGETQYF. For the CDR3, the DNA is TGTGCCAGCAGCTCCTCCTCGACGGGGGGAGGTGAGACCCAGTACTTC.

This chain joins TRBV29-1 and TRBJ2-3; D is undetermined. The CDR3 spans 10 residues. CDR1 and CDR2 (germline): SQVTM, ANQGSEA. V was shortened by 6 bases and J by 2 bases, with 3 bases between the two germline ends. The CDR3 nucleotides are TGCAGCGTCACCACAGATACGCAGTATTTT. It translates to CSVTTDTQYF.

This clone was seen more than once but under ten times. The V and J genes are TRBV10-2 and TRBJ2-3; D unresolved. Trimming removed 0 bases at V and 6 bases at J, with 4 bases between. The CDR3 is 12 amino acids. The germline CDR1 and CDR2 sequences are WSHSY and SAAADI. In DNA form, the CDR3 reads TGCGCCAGCAGTGAGTCGTATGATACGCAGTATTTT. Protein sequence: CASSESYDTQYF.

The gene calls are TRBV7-9 and TRBJ2-6, with D unresolved. V was clipped by 4 bases and J by 0 bases, with 10 bases between them. Germline values: CDR1 SEHNR, CDR2 FQNEAQ (reference sequence). The CDR3 sequence is 16 residues long. CDR3 region: CASSSRDTSGANVLTF. As DNA, the CDR3 is TGTGCCAGCAGCTCCCGAGATACCTCTGGGGCCAACGTCCTGACTTTC. Based on the CDR3 plus reference TRBV7-9 and TRBJ2-6, the full variable domain is DTGVSQNPRHKITKRGQNVTFRCDPISEHNRLYWYRQTLGQGPEFLTYFQNEAQLEKSRLLSDRFSAERPKGSFSTLEIQRTEQGDSAMYLCASSSRDTSGANVLTFGAGSRLTVL.

The chain uses TRBV5-4 and TRBJ2-3, with 10 bases that match TRBD2. Germline-derived CDR1 and CDR2 are SGHNT and YYREEE (reference sequence). Trimming at V came to 0 bases and at J to 2 bases, leaving 3 bases not matched to a gene. This CDR3 contains 16 residues. CDR3 coding DNA: TGTGCCAGCAGCTTGGCTAGCGGGGGCCTCACAGATACGCAGTATTTT. Amino acids: CASSLASGGLTDTQYF.

V is TRBV7-3 and J is TRBJ2-5; 7 bases line up with TRBD1. The CDR3 covers 15 residues. CDR1 SGHTA and CDR2 FQGTGA come from the germline V gene. V lost 5 bases to trimming and J lost 3 bases; unmatched junction nucleotides: 9. CDR3 in amino acids: CASSAGQEREETQYF. CDR3 coding DNA: TGTGCCAGCAGCGCCGGACAGGAAAGGGAAGAGACCCAGTACTTC.

This clone was seen once. The rearrangement joins TRBV9 to TRBJ2-3; a possible D gene is TRBD2 (5 bases). There are 14 residues in the CDR3. Germline CDR1 and CDR2: SGDLS and YYNGEE. V lost 3 bases to trimming and J lost 3 bases, with 11 bases between them. The CDR3 spells CASSAAGETDTQYF. The CDR3 coding sequence is TGTGCCAGCAGCGCCGCCGGGGAAACAGATACGCAGTATTTT. Filled out from reference TRBV9 and TRBJ2-3, the complete variable domain reads DSGVTQTPKHLITATGQRVTLRCSPRSGDLSVYWYQQSLDQGLQFLIQYYNGEERAKGNILERFSAQQFPDLHSELNLSSLELGDSALYFCASSAAGETDTQYFGPGTRLTVL.

J is TRBJ2-5 and V is TRBV2; D gene uncertain. CDR1 SNHLY and CDR2 FYNNEI come from the germline V gene. The CDR3 length is 12 residues. The V end was cut by 8 bases, the J end by 7 bases, with 14 bases between. Here the CDR3 reads CASEPSVGTQYF. Written as DNA, the CDR3 is TGTGCCAGCGAACCGAGCGTAGGGACCCAGTACTTC.

The chain combines TRBV7-9 with TRBJ1-4; 8 nucleotides align to TRBD1. The CDR3 sequence is 13 residues long. Per the germline V gene, CDR1 is SEHNR and CDR2 is FQNEAQ (reference sequence). Losses at the gene ends were 8 bases for V and 3 bases for J; bases not matched to a gene: 2. CDR3 protein: CASRQGSNEKLFF. The DNA for the CDR3 is TGTGCCAGCCGACAGGGGTCTAATGAAAAACTGTTTTTT. Filled out from reference TRBV7-9 and TRBJ1-4, the complete variable domain reads DTGVSQNPRHKITKRGQNVTFRCDPISEHNRLYWYRQTLGQGPEFLTYFQNEAQLEKSRLLSDRFSAERPKGSFSTLEIQRTEQGDSAMYLCASRQGSNEKLFFGSGTQLSVL.